This is a list of T cell receptor beta chains from one sample in a study of sequential checkpoint blockade in melanoma. Some clones are missing from TCRdb's copy, which holds only in-frame ones; the method was immunoSEQ multiplex PCR. Here the sample spans 2,500 to 3,000 clones, about 23% being singletons. Here the sequenced sample was tumor tissue (inferred from file names), taken from a patient given nivolumab and ipilimumab in sequence. These receptors all come from a human donor with melanoma. CDR3s include the opening cysteine and the closing phenylalanine or tryptophan. Not all rows give a size; the values are once, few, many and, for expanded clones, a class.

abundance	v_gene	CDR3aa
NA	TRBV19	CASSIIVGNQPQHF
NA	TRBV11-3	CASSLRGRAEDTQYF
few	TRBV5-1	CASSLGAGGYSETQYF
many	TRBV7-2	CASSLKGKETQYF
NA	TRBV19	CASSIRLSQGNEQFF
few	TRBV14	CASSQDQAGLDTEAFF
NA	TRBV12-2	CACSPPLSGMSGELFF
medium-sized	TRBV11-3	CASSLRTGEGNTIYF
NA	TRBV19	CASSIRGANIQYF
hyperexpanded	TRBV6-8	CASTPNGDTQYF
NA	TRBV6-8	CASSTHARTEEAFF
NA	TRBV15	CATSRDFGREGEAFF
once	TRBV29-1	CSVPAPGPVAEAFF
NA	TRBV11-3	CASSFLAGGPDTQYF
NA	TRBV11-3	CASSYSGGAGETQYF
NA	TRBV19	CASSFTSGINSEQFF
NA	TRBV29-1	CSVEVATGTAYGYTF
once	TRBV5-1	CASSLSLAGGETQYF
many	TRBV11-3	CASSFTGTGALEQYF
NA	TRBV29-1	CSVDGTEFNMNTEAFF
few	TRBV11-3	CASSSPSGLDRNEQYF
NA	TRBV19	CASSGGGVNTEAFF
NA	TRBV12-5	CASGTPGQSYNEQFF
NA	TRBV9	CASSLSSSSSGELFF
NA	TRBV6-8	CASSPDSSNQPQHF
NA	TRBV12-5	CASGLVSGSYEQYF
NA	TRBV6-8	CASSASTSDEQFF
NA	TRBV18	CASSLTDGNTGELFF
NA	TRBV5-1	CASSLDSGQGSAGELFF
few	TRBV11-3	CASSFLAGTSHNNEQFF
NA	TRBV5-1	CASSLAGGYTEAFF
NA	TRBV18	CASSPGQAVYGYTF
few	TRBV6-1	CASSEAYRGGNTEAFF
many	TRBV11-3	CASSRGGLGQPQHF
few	TRBV6-8	CASSYGRSSGNTIYF
medium-sized	TRBV11-3	CASSSMVFKTEAFF
NA	TRBV29-1	CSVVALAGTDTQYF
many	TRBV11-3	CASSSGQARETQYF
many	TRBV11-3	CASSSHGGSTYEQYF
NA	TRBV12-5	CASGLELNQPQHF
NA	TRBV5-1	CASSLFNPDSDEQYF
few	TRBV19	CASSAEGSGAGNTIYF